This T cell receptor beta chain appears in the sequencing data of a study of cytomegalovirus exposure and HLA in healthy donors. Trimming pared 5 bases from V and 1 base from J, leaving 8 bases between. CDR3 length: 13 residues. Germline CDR1 and CDR2: SGHTA and FQGTGA. 13 Jbeta primers and 60 Vbeta primers were used for the PCR. Profiled with immunoSEQ multiplex PCR; TCRdb holds only in-frame clones, not every one. The sample holds 85,000 to 100,000 clones, around 67% seen once. Regarding this clone: Its target is not known.

Study-level points and caveats: Confirmation was obtained in vitro that a few CMV-associated chains are specific for CMV antigens.

The receptor comes from a human donor in good health. This chain joins TRBV7-3 and TRBJ1-1; maybe TRBD1 (6 bases). Sequencing input: PBMCs. The chain's CDR3 is CASSQTGNTEAFF. The CDR3 DNA is TGTGCCAGCAGCCAGACAGGGAACACTGAAGCTTTCTTT. The complete variable domain, with remaining parts taken from reference TRBV7-3 and TRBJ1-1, reads GAGVSQTPSNKVTEKGKYVELRCDPISGHTALYWYRQSLGQGPEFLIYFQGTGAADDSGLPNDRFFAVRPEGSVSTLKIQRTERGDSAVYLCASSQTGNTEAFFGQGTRLTVV.